Below, 20 T cell receptor beta chains from the same sample are listed, as sequenced in a study of blood T cell repertoires in COVID-19. Data came from immunoSEQ multiplex PCR; TCRdb stores just in-frame clones and leaves some out. The top ten hold roughly 25% of the sample, which has 150,000 to 200,000 clones, roughly 90% seen once. The sequenced sample was peripheral blood. These receptors were obtained from a man aged 55-75 years with acute or convalescent COVID-19.

V and J are TRBV30 and TRBJ2-4, with TRBD1 as a possible D gene (6 bases). This CDR3 is built from 12 residues. CDR1 GTSNPN and CDR2 SVGIG come from the germline V gene (reference sequence). The V end lost 8 bases, the J end lost 9 bases, and 17 bases lay between the germline ends. CDR3 region: CAGGAGSSIQYF. CDR3 DNA sequence: TGTGCCGGGGGCGCAGGGTCGAGCATTCAGTACTTC.

As to this clone: Other DNA sequences from this sample encode an identical CDR3 as well. The chain has TRBV19 and TRBJ1-4; a weak D match, TRBD1 (5 bases). Trimming removed 3 bases from V and 0 bases from J, with 8 bases in between. Germline V gene lookup returns CDR1 LNHDA and CDR2 SQIVND (reference sequence). This CDR3 spans 15 amino acids. CDR3 DNA: TGTGCCAGTAGTATCGGGGGGGCAACTAATGAAAAACTGTTTTTT. Protein: CASSIGGATNEKLFF.

DNA of the CDR3: TGTGCCAGCAGAAAAACCGGGACAGACAATCAGCCCCAGCATTTT. It yields the protein CASRKTGTDNQPQHF. V usage is TRBV6-6 and J usage is TRBJ1-5; 7 nucleotides agree with TRBD1. Germline CDR1 is MNHNY and CDR2 is SVGAGI (reference sequence). Germline trimming cut 6 bases from V and 3 bases from J; bases unmatched to any gene: 8. CDR3 length equals 15 residues.

The chain recombines TRBV10-3 with TRBJ2-6, with 12 bases that match TRBD1. CDR1 ENHRY and CDR2 SYGVKD come from the germline V gene. The CDR3 has 18 residues. Trimming took 7 bases from V and 3 from J; bases not matched to a gene: 10. This chain's CDR3 is CAITQPGQGASGANVLTF. The CDR3 DNA sequence: TGTGCCATCACCCAACCGGGACAGGGGGCAAGTGGGGCCAACGTCCTGACTTTC.

This clone occurred once. The chain couples TRBV18 to TRBJ2-7; no clear D. Germline values: CDR1 KGHSH, CDR2 LQKENI. V shed 3 bases and J shed 7 bases, with 13 bases lying between them. The length of the CDR3 is 13 residues. This CDR3 is CASSPDKQREQYV. The CDR3 coding sequence is TGTGCCAGCTCACCCGACAAGCAAAGGGAGCAGTACGTC.

This rearrangement joins TRBV5-1 to TRBJ2-5; 7 nucleotides agree with TRBD1. This CDR3 is built from 15 residues. The V and J ends lost 4 bases and 2 bases, in that order; junction bases with no gene match: 8. Germline CDR1 SGHRS, CDR2 YFSETQ. The CDR3 is CASSPDRVGQETQYF. The CDR3 DNA is TGCGCCAGCAGCCCCGACAGGGTGGGGCAAGAGACCCAGTACTTC. The variable domain in full, completed from reference TRBV5-1 and TRBJ2-5, reads KAGVTQTPRYLIKTRGQQVTLSCSPISGHRSVSWYQQTPGQGLQFLFEYFSETQRNKGNFPGRFSGRQFSNSRSEMNVSTLELGDSALYLCASSPDRVGQETQYFGPGTRLLVL.

This chain links TRBV11-2 with TRBJ1-2, with TRBD1 matching 9 bases. Germline CDR1 is SGHAT and CDR2 is FQNNGV. Losses at the gene ends were 5 bases for V and 5 bases for J; bases not matched to a gene: 9. This CDR3 is built from 15 residues. The chain's CDR3 is CASSPSRQGVYGYTF. The CDR3 DNA reads as TGTGCCAGCAGCCCGTCTCGACAGGGGGTATATGGCTACACCTTC.

This clone was found a few times. This chain uses TRBV10-1 with TRBJ2-1, with 9 bases fitting TRBD2. This CDR3 spans 14 amino acids. The germline V gene has CDR1 WNHNN and CDR2 SYGVQD (reference sequence). The ends lost 10 bases at V and 2 bases at J; junction bases unmatched: 6. The CDR3 DNA is TGCGCCATTCCGATAGCGGGAGCCTACAATGAGCAGTTCTTC. It codes for CAIPIAGAYNEQFF.

This chain uses TRBV5-6 with TRBJ2-5; 12 nucleotides match TRBD2. V lost 5 bases and J lost 5; bases outside the gene matches: 10. Germline V gene sequence: CDR1 SGHDT, CDR2 YYEEEE. The CDR3 totals 16 residues. CDR3 amino acids: CASRNLAGGTRETQYF. CDR3 nucleotide sequence: TGTGCCAGCAGAAATCTAGCGGGGGGGACCCGGGAGACCCAGTACTTC.

This chain uses TRBV7-2 with TRBJ2-7, with TRBD1 matching over 8 bases. CDR1 and CDR2 (germline): SGHTA, FQGNSA. This CDR3 is 17 amino acids long. V trimming: 1 base; J trimming: 3 bases; junction bases outside the gene matches: 11. CDR3: CASSLGQGAGKNYEQYF. Here the CDR3 DNA reads TGTGCCAGCAGCTTAGGGCAGGGGGCCGGAAAAAACTACGAGCAGTACTTC.

The V call is TRBV29-1, the J call TRBJ2-3, with D possibly matching TRBD2 (5 bases). The ends were cut back, 4 bases at V and 0 bases at J, with 5 bases in the middle. The CDR3 spans 12 residues. CDR1 and CDR2 from the germline V gene are SQVTM and ANQGSEA. The CDR3 nucleotides read TGCAGCGTTGGGACTAGCACAGATACGCAGTATTTT. This encodes CSVGTSTDTQYF.

The chain joins TRBV20-1 to TRBJ1-2; D is unresolved. Trimming stripped 3 bases from V and 2 bases from J, with 10 bases between. The CDR3 totals 13 residues. Germline-derived CDR1 and CDR2 are DFQATT and SNEGSKA (reference sequence). The CDR3 loop is CSASYLANYGYTF. The CDR3 DNA reads TGCAGTGCTAGTTATTTAGCCAACTATGGCTACACCTTC.

This clone has only a few counts. The chain employs TRBV7-8 and TRBJ1-2, with D unclear. The V and J ends lost 5 bases and 7 bases respectively, with 17 bases between them. The germline CDR1 and CDR2 sequences are SGHVS and FQNEAQ. CDR3 size: 14 residues. The CDR3 spells CASSQPGEGSGYTF. CDR3 DNA sequence: TGTGCCAGCAGCCAACCTGGGGAGGGCAGTGGCTACACCTTC.

The V call is TRBV6-5, the J call TRBJ2-2, with 9 bases aligning to TRBD1. CDR1 MNHEY and CDR2 SVGAGI come from the germline V gene. This CDR3 comprises 15 residues. V was clipped by 7 bases and J by 4 bases; unmatched bases: 7. CDR3 coding DNA: TGTGCCAGCACCTTTGGACAGGGGCGCACCGGGGAGCTGTTTTTT. Its protein product is CASTFGQGRTGELFF.

V gene TRBV19 combines with J gene TRBJ1-1; D is perhaps TRBD1 (5 bases). This CDR3 is 13 amino acids long. CDR1 and CDR2 from the germline V gene are LNHDA and SQIVND (reference sequence). V shed 9 bases and J shed 0 bases, with 11 bases lying between them. CDR3: CASRAGLNTEAFF. The CDR3 DNA is TGTGCCAGCCGGGCAGGGTTGAACACTGAAGCTTTCTTT.

The chain combines TRBV14 with TRBJ1-6; no firm D call. CDR1 and CDR2 from the germline V gene are SGHDN and FVKESK. This CDR3 has 17 residues. With 1 base removed from V and 0 bases from J, the gap between germline ends came to 10 bases. CDR3 sequence reads: CASSQADRSSYNSPLHF. The CDR3 DNA follows: TGTGCCAGCAGCCAAGCCGACCGGAGCTCCTATAATTCACCCCTCCACTTT. The variable domain in full, with the rest retrieved from reference TRBV14 and TRBJ1-6, is EAGVTQFPSHSVIEKGQTVTLRCDPISGHDNLYWYRRVMGKEIKFLLHFVKESKQDESGMPNNRFLAERTGGTYSTLKVQPAELEDSGVYFCASSQADRSSYNSPLHFGNGTRLTVT.

The gene calls are TRBV5-1 and TRBJ2-5; 15 positions agree with TRBD2. V dropped 3 bases and J dropped 0; count of bases not matched to a gene: 6. Germline V gene lookup returns CDR1 SGHRS and CDR2 YFSETQ. The CDR3 sequence is 18 residues long. The CDR3 sequence is CASSSKGLAGGYQETQYF. The CDR3 region has the DNA TGCGCCAGCAGCTCGAAAGGACTAGCGGGGGGGTACCAAGAGACCCAGTACTTC.

The V and J genes are TRBV4-1 and TRBJ2-7; 8 bases are a match to TRBD1. CDR1 and CDR2 (germline): MGHRA, YSYEKL. CDR3 length equals 15 residues. V shed 6 bases, J shed 3 bases, and the junction held 10 bases outside the gene matches. Here the CDR3 DNA reads TGCGCCAGCAGTTTTGACAGGGGAGAGGGCTACGAGCAGTACTTC. It encodes CASSFDRGEGYEQYF.

This chain uses TRBV19 with TRBJ2-6; D gene uncertain. CDR1 and CDR2 from the germline V gene are LNHDA and SQIVND (reference sequence). This CDR3 spans 13 amino acids. Trimming cost V 8 bases and J 0 bases, with 5 bases left between them. This CDR3 reads CASASSGANVLTF. The CDR3 DNA reads as TGTGCCAGTGCCAGCTCTGGGGCCAACGTCCTGACTTTC.

This clone was picked up a small number of times. The chain links TRBV19 to TRBJ2-3; the match to TRBD2 covers 15 bases. Trimming cost V 7 bases and J 5 bases; bases outside gene matches: 19. Germline V gene lookup returns CDR1 LNHDA and CDR2 SQIVND (reference sequence). The CDR3 totals 20 residues. CDR3 sequence (DNA): TGTGCCAGTACTAGGGCGAACGTTCCCGGACTAGCGGGAGGGCAAGATACGCAGTATTTT. This encodes CASTRANVPGLAGGQDTQYF.